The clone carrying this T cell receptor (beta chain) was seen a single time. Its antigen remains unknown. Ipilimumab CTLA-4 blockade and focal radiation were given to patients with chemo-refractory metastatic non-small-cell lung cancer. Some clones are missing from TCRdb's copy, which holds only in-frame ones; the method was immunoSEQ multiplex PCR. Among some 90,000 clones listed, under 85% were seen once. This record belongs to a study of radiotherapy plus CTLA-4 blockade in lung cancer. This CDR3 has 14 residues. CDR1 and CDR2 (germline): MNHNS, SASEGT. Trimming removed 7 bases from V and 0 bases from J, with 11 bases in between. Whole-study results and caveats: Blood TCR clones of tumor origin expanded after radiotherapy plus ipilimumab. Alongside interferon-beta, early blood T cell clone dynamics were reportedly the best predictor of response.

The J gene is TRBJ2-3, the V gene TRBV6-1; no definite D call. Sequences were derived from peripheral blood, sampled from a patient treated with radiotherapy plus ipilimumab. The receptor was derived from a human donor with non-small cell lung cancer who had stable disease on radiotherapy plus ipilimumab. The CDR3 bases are TGTGCCAGCACCCAGCGTTGGAGCACAGATACGCAGTATTTT. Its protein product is CASTQRWSTDTQYF.